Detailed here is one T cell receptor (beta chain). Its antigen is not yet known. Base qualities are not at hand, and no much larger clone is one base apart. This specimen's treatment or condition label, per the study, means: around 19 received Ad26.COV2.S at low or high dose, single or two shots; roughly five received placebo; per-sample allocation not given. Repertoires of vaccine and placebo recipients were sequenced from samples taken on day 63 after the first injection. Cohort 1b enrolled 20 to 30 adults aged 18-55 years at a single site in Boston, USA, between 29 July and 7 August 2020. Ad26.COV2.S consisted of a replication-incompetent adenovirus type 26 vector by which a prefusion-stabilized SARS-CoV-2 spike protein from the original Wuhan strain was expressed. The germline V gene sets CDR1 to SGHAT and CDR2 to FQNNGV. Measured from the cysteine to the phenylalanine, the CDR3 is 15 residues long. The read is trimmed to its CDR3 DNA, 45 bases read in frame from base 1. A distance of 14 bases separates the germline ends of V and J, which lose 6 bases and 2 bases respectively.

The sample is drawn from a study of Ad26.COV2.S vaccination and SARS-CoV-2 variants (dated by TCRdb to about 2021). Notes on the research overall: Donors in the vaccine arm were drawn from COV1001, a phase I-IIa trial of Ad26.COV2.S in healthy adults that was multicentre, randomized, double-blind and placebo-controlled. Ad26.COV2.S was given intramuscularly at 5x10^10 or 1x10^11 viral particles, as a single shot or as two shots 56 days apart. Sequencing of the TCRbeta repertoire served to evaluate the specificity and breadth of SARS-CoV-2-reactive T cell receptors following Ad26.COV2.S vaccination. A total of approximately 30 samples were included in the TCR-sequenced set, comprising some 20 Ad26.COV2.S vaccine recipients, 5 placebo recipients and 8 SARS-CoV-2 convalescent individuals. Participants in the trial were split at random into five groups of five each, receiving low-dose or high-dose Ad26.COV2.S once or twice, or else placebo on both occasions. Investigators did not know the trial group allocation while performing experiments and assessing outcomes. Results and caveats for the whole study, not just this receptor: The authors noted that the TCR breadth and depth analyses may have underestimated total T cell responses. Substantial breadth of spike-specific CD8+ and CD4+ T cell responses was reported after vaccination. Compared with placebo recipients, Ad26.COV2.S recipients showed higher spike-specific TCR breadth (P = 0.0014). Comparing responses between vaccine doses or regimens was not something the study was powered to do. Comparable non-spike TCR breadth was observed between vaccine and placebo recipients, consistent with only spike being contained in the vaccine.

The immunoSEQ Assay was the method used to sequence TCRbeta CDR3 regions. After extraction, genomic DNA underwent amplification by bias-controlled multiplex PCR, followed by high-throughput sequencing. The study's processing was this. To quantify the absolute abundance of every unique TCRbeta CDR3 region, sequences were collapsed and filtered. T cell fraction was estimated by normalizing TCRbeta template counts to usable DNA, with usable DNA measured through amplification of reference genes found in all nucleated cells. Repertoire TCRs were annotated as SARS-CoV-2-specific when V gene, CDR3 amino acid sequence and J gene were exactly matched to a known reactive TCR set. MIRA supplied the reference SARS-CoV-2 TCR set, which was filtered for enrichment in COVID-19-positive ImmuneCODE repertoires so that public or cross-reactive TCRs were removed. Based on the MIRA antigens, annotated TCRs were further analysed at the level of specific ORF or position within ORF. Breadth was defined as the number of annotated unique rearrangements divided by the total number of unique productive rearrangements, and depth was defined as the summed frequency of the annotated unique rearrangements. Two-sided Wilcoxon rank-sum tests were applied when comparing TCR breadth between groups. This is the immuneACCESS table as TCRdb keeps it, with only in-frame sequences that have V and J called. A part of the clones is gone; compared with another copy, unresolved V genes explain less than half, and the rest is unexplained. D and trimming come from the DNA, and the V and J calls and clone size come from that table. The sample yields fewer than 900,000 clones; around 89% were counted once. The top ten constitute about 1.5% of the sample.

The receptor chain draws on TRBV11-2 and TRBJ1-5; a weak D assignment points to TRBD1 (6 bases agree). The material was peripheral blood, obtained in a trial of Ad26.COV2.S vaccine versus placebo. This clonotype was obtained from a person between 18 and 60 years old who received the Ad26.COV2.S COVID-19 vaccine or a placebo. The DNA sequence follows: TGTGCCAGCAGTACAGGGAACTCGCGCAATCAGCCCCAGCATTTT. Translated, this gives CASSTGNSRNQPQHF.